This TCR beta chain was documented in a study of T cell responses to AZD1222 COVID-19 vaccine. Study outcomes and limitations: Sampling captured repertoires only after the peak T cell response.

With respect to this clone: Its antigen is undetermined.

J gave up 0 bases and V 4 bases, and 10 bases lay outside the gene matches. This CDR3 spans 17 amino acids. The germline V gene has CDR1 SGHRS and CDR2 YFSETQ. Here immunoSEQ multiplex PCR was the method, and the copy in TCRdb shows in-frame clones only, minus some. The top ten hold more than 6% of the sample, which has some 120,000 clones, approximately 90% seen once. Sequencing was performed on peripheral blood, taken on day 0 of AZD1222 vaccination. This clonotype originated in an adult in good health. The V gene is TRBV5-1, the J gene TRBJ2-4, with 7 bases aligning to TRBD2. CDR3 sequence reads: CASSPGEGSLAKNIQYF. Written as DNA, the CDR3 is TGCGCCAGCAGCCCGGGGGAGGGTTCCTTAGCCAAAAACATTCAGTACTTC.